This T cell receptor beta chain stems from a study of OX40 agonist ivuxolimab in advanced cancers. Across the whole study: At 0.01 to 10 mg/kg, ivuxolimab was administered intravenously to patients every 2 weeks. The diagnoses of dose-escalation patients were hepatocellular carcinoma, melanoma, renal cell or head and neck cancer. Regarding the study as a whole: Determination of antigen specificity was not performed for the expanded peripheral T cells.

Germline V gene sequence: CDR1 SGHRS, CDR2 YFSETQ. V was pared by 2 bases and J by 4 bases, with 7 bases of the junction left unmatched. The CDR3 runs 15 residues. It was autoimmune disease history or systemic immunosuppression that excluded patients. The protocol was immunoSEQ multiplex PCR, while the TCRdb copy is restricted to in-frame clones and leaves out a portion. This sample has some 14,000 clones, with 64% found just once. As regards this clone: Its antigen is as yet unknown.

Sequencing used CD4+ or CD8+ T cells sorted from blood, obtained in a trial of the OX40 agonist ivuxolimab. This receptor was taken from an adult with an advanced solid tumor such as melanoma, head and neck, liver or kidney cancer. This chain uses TRBV5-1 with TRBJ2-5; 8 bases align to TRBD2. CDR3 nucleotide sequence: TGCGCCAGCAGCTTCTCGGGGGGGCTGCTAGAGACCCAGTACTTC. Protein product: CASSFSGGLLETQYF. Complete variable domain (other parts from reference TRBV5-1 and TRBJ2-5): KAGVTQTPRYLIKTRGQQVTLSCSPISGHRSVSWYQQTPGQGLQFLFEYFSETQRNKGNFPGRFSGRQFSNSRSEMNVSTLELGDSALYLCASSFSGGLLETQYFGPGTRLLVL.